A selection of T cell receptor beta chains follows, all from one sample in a study of control samples from healthy donors and cancer patients. Assay: immunoSEQ multiplex PCR; the TCRdb copy retains only in-frame clones and omits some. The table lists 80,000 to 100,000 clones, around 88% of them singletons, with 13% to 15% in the top ten. The sequencing sample was made of blood. The receptors stem from a man aged 25-40 years in good health. CDR3s include the opening cysteine and the closing phenylalanine or tryptophan. A D gene is named only where the DNA matches it firmly. The listing skips clone size in some rows; elsewhere it reads once, few, many or a size class.

j_call,d_call,v_call,clone_size,cdr3_nt,cdr3_aa
TRBJ1-5,TRBD1,TRBV7-9,NA,TGTGCCAGCAGCTCATCTACAGGGGTCGGTAGCAATCAGCCCCAGCATTTT,CASSSSTGVGSNQPQHF
TRBJ1-5,NA,TRBV5-1,many,TGCGCCAGCAGCCCCGGACGGGAGAATCAGCCCCAGCATTTT,CASSPGRENQPQHF
TRBJ2-5,TRBD2,TRBV7-3,NA,TGTGCCAGCAGCCCCGGGACTAGCGGGAGTGAGACCCAGTACTTC,CASSPGTSGSETQYF
TRBJ2-3,NA,TRBV7-9,NA,TGTGCCGGGGATACGCAGTATTTT,CAGDTQYF
TRBJ1-6,TRBD1,TRBV28,NA,TGTGCCAGCAGTTTAATCGACAGGGATAATTCACCCCTCCACTTT,CASSLIDRDNSPLHF
TRBJ1-1,TRBD1,TRBV28,NA,TGTGCCAGCAGCCTGGACAGGGAGTTGAAAGCTTTCTTT,CASSLDRELKAFF
TRBJ2-5,NA,TRBV7-8,NA,TGTGCCAGCAGCCTGCCTCCAGGACAGCCATTCCAAGAGACCCAGTACTTC,CASSLPPGQPFQETQYF
TRBJ2-3,NA,TRBV7-2,NA,TGTGCCAGCAGCTTAGTAATAGCCGATACGCAGTATTTT,CASSLVIADTQYF
TRBJ1-5,TRBD1,TRBV7-6,few,TGTGCCAGCAGCTTAAAAGGGGGCGCGTTTAAGGGCAATCAGCCCCAGCATTTT,CASSLKGGAFKGNQPQHF
TRBJ1-2,NA,TRBV28,NA,TGTGCCAGCAGTTTCATGTACTATGGCTACACCTTC,CASSFMYYGYTF
TRBJ1-2,NA,TRBV27,NA,TGTGCCAGCAGTTTGGGAGTTAACTATGGCTACACCTTC,CASSLGVNYGYTF